This T cell receptor (beta chain) is from a study of blood T cell repertoires in COVID-19. Study background: Donors in the United States, Italy and Spain gave samples during acute or convalescent COVID-19. T cells, B-cell-depleted T cells, or PBMCs provided the cDNA or gDNA that served as material.

This clone was recorded only once. Clones were sequenced by immunoSEQ multiplex PCR, and TCRdb holds only the in-frame ones, with some missing. The sample carries fewer than 350,000 clones, approximately 86% recorded once. The CDR3 has 15 residues. J lost 1 base, V lost 5 bases, and 2 bases had no gene match. CDR1 SGHDT and CDR2 YYEEEE come from the germline V gene. Seattle patients were enrolled during active infection and followed longitudinally. The source material was peripheral blood. The J gene is TRBJ2-7, the V gene TRBV5-6; 14 positions match TRBD2. This TCR was sampled from a woman in her 70s with COVID-19, enrolled during active disease. The CDR3 region has the DNA TGTGCCAGCAGGCGACTAGCGGGGGGGTCCTACGAGCAGTACTTC. Translating it yields CASRRLAGGSYEQYF.